This T cell receptor beta chain was sequenced during a study of beta chain features in type 1 diabetes. What was sequenced were expressed TCRB transcripts, since all of the isolated RNA had been reverse transcribed. Method: immunoSEQ multiplex PCR; TCRdb's copy keeps in-frame clones and lacks some. The sample includes 300,000 to 400,000 clones, over 9.5% of them seen just once. Sorting based on CD45RO/CCR7/CD25/CD127/CD95/CD27 separated CD4+ naive, central memory, regulatory and stem cell-like memory cells. The V gene's germline CDR1 is MDHEN and CDR2 SYDVKM. This CDR3 has 13 amino acids. V shed 10 bases and J 7 bases; nucleotides not matched to a gene: 10. This clone was detected a few times.

The source material was naive CD4+ T cells from blood. The receptor was isolated from a man between 18 and 35 years old in good health. The chain recombines TRBV28 with TRBJ1-2; 9 bases are shared with TRBD1. The CDR3 is CAIEDRGLGGYTF. CDR3 coding DNA: TGTGCCATCGAGGACAGGGGATTAGGTGGCTACACCTTC.